These 18 T cell receptor beta chains were sequenced from one sample in a study of graft-versus-host responses after intestinal transplantation. Antigens of these TCRs are unknown. Assay: immunoSEQ multiplex PCR; the TCRdb copy retains only in-frame clones and omits some. The top ten clones hold more than 0.1% of a sample with over 100,000 clones, approximately 92% of them seen once. Sequences were derived from unstimulated CD4+ T cells sorted from spleen or lymph node cells, sampled before intestinal transplant. All receptors come from a human donor who received an intestinal transplant.

The chain links TRBV9 to TRBJ2-7; D tentatively fits TRBD1 or TRBD2 (6 bases each). Looked up from germline, CDR1 is SGDLS and CDR2 is YYNGEE. Trimming removed 4 bases from V and 4 bases from J, with 18 bases in between. The CDR3 runs 15 residues. The CDR3 DNA reads as TGTGCCAGCAGCCTTAGGGGGGAAGGTGCGTACGAGCAGTACTTC. The encoded protein is CASSLRGEGAYEQYF.

The chain joins TRBV6-1 to TRBJ2-1; D is uncertain. V was trimmed by 6 bases and J by 0 bases, leaving 9 bases between them. This CDR3 region has 14 residues. Germline CDR1 is MNHNS and CDR2 is SASEGT. The CDR3 protein is CASSGPASYNEQFF. CDR3 sequence (DNA): TGTGCCAGCAGCGGACCCGCCTCCTACAATGAGCAGTTCTTC.

The V gene is TRBV7-9, the J gene TRBJ2-2, with TRBD2 identical over 8 bases. Germline trimming cut 2 bases from V and 5 bases from J; bases unmatched to any gene: 10. The V gene's germline CDR1 is SEHNR and CDR2 FQNEAQ (reference sequence). The CDR3 is 17 residues long. As DNA, the CDR3 is TGTGCCAGCAGCTTATTCGGTCGGGAGGGCCTGACCGGGGAGCTGTTTTTT. This encodes CASSLFGREGLTGELFF.

This chain uses TRBV14 with TRBJ2-5; D is ambiguous. V lost 4 bases to trimming and J lost 0 bases, with 6 bases between them. Germline CDR1 is SGHDN and CDR2 is FVKESK. The CDR3 sequence is 13 residues long. The CDR3 DNA reads as TGTGCCAGCAGCCCCCGAAACCAAGAGACCCAGTACTTC. Protein: CASSPRNQETQYF. Supplemented by reference TRBV14 and TRBJ2-5, the full variable domain reads EAGVTQFPSHSVIEKGQTVTLRCDPISGHDNLYWYRRVMGKEIKFLLHFVKESKQDESGMPNNRFLAERTGGTYSTLKVQPAELEDSGVYFCASSPRNQETQYFGPGTRLLVL.

The chain recombines TRBV29-1 with TRBJ1-1; no firm D call. Germline assignment: CDR1 SQVTM and CDR2 ANQGSEA. V gave up 1 base and J gave up 0 bases, with 9 bases separating them. The CDR3 has 14 amino acids. In nucleotides, the CDR3 is TGCAGCGTTGAAGGACGGCTCATGAACACTGAAGCTTTCTTT. As protein: CSVEGRLMNTEAFF.

The genes are TRBV30 and TRBJ2-3; 10 nucleotides align to TRBD2. V shed 2 bases, J shed 1 base, and the junction held 9 bases outside the gene matches. Germline CDR1 reads GTSNPN; CDR2 reads SVGIG (reference sequence). The CDR3 is 17 amino acids. The CDR3 reads CAWSRELAGTGTDTQYF. The CDR3 DNA reads TGTGCCTGGAGTAGGGAACTAGCGGGAACTGGCACAGATACGCAGTATTTT.

The gene calls are TRBV12-5 and TRBJ2-2; 9 bases are a match to TRBD1. CDR3 length: 18 residues. Losses at the gene ends were 5 bases for V and 4 bases for J; bases not matched to a gene: 14. Looked up from germline, CDR1 is LGHNT and CDR2 is FRNRAP. CDR3 DNA sequence: TGTGCTAGTGGTCTCACCTCCGGGGACAGGGTAGTCACCGGGGAGCTGTTTTTT. Translating gives CASGLTSGDRVVTGELFF.

The chain recombines TRBV28 with TRBJ2-3; TRBD1 aligns across 8 bases. This CDR3 spans 17 amino acids. J was trimmed by 1 base and V by 5 bases; bases with no gene match: 11. From germline, CDR1 is MDHEN and CDR2 SYDVKM. The CDR3 region is CASSVNRGTGGTDTQYF. The CDR3 nucleotides read TGTGCCAGCAGTGTCAACAGGGGGACCGGGGGCACAGATACGCAGTATTTT. Variable domain in full (rest from reference TRBV28 and TRBJ2-3): DVKVTQSSRYLVKRTGEKVFLECVQDMDHENMFWYRQDPGLGLRLIYFSYDVKMKEKGDIPEGYSVSREKKERFSLILESASTNQTSMYLCASSVNRGTGGTDTQYFGPGTRLTVL.

The chain joins TRBV11-2 to TRBJ1-1; D is perhaps TRBD1 (6 bases). Germline V gives CDR1 SGHAT, CDR2 FQNNGV. There are 16 residues in the CDR3. The germline V and J ends were trimmed by 5 bases and 3 bases, with 19 bases remaining between them. CDR3 bases: TGTGCCAGCAGCCCGTCGAGGGGGAGAAAGGACACTGAAGCTTTCTTT. It encodes CASSPSRGRKDTEAFF. Using reference TRBV11-2 and TRBJ1-1 for the parts outside the CDR3, the full variable domain is EAGVAQSPRYKIIEKRQSVAFWCNPISGHATLYWYQQILGQGPKLLIQFQNNGVVDDSQLPKDRFSAERLKGVDSTLKIQPAKLEDSAVYLCASSPSRGRKDTEAFFGQGTRLTVV.

V and J are TRBV7-9 and TRBJ1-1, with TRBD1 identical over 10 bases. V lost 5 bases and J lost 4; bases outside the gene matches: 13. The germline V gene encodes CDR1 SEHNR and CDR2 FQNEAQ (reference sequence). The CDR3 runs 17 residues. The CDR3 nucleotides read TGTGCCAGCAGCCCACGGACAGGGGGACGAGGGGTCACTGAAGCTTTCTTT. Translation gives CASSPRTGGRGVTEAFF.

The chain joins TRBV28 to TRBJ2-4; 13 nucleotides match TRBD2. The junction had 8 bases not matched to a gene; V was cut back by 6 bases and J by 0 bases. The CDR3 extends over 18 amino acids. CDR1 is MDHEN and CDR2 is SYDVKM in the germline V gene. The CDR3, as DNA: TGTGCCAGCAGCCCCGGGACTAGCGGGGATCTAGCCAAAAACATTCAGTACTTC. Amino acid sequence: CASSPGTSGDLAKNIQYF.

V and J are TRBV5-1 and TRBJ2-3; no reliable D call. The CDR3 consists of 13 residues. Germline CDR1 reads SGHRS; CDR2 reads YFSETQ. V was shortened by 0 bases and J by 2 bases, with 4 bases between the two germline ends. CDR3 sequence: CASSLGDTDTQYF. The DNA for the CDR3 is TGCGCCAGCAGCTTGGGGGACACAGATACGCAGTATTTT. The full variable domain, completed using reference TRBV5-1 and TRBJ2-3, is KAGVTQTPRYLIKTRGQQVTLSCSPISGHRSVSWYQQTPGQGLQFLFEYFSETQRNKGNFPGRFSGRQFSNSRSEMNVSTLELGDSALYLCASSLGDTDTQYFGPGTRLTVL.

V gene TRBV5-1 combines with J gene TRBJ2-1, with 11 bases aligning to TRBD2. Germline values: CDR1 SGHRS, CDR2 YFSETQ. The CDR3 length is 15 residues. V lost 7 bases and J lost 1; bases outside the gene matches: 4. The CDR3 DNA sequence: TGCGCCAGCGGTCTAGCGGGAGGATCCTACAATGAGCAGTTCTTC. Translation: CASGLAGGSYNEQFF. The variable domain in full, completed from reference TRBV5-1 and TRBJ2-1, reads KAGVTQTPRYLIKTRGQQVTLSCSPISGHRSVSWYQQTPGQGLQFLFEYFSETQRNKGNFPGRFSGRQFSNSRSEMNVSTLELGDSALYLCASGLAGGSYNEQFFGPGTRLTVL.

J is TRBJ1-2 and V is TRBV12-5; 9 positions match TRBD1. The CDR3 loop spans 14 amino acids. The V and J ends lost 5 bases and 6 bases, in that order; junction bases with no gene match: 7. In germline, CDR1 is LGHNT, CDR2 FRNRAP. The CDR3 loop reads CASGPRTGVHGYTF. DNA of the CDR3: TGTGCTAGTGGTCCCCGGACAGGGGTACATGGCTACACCTTC.

This sequence joins TRBV2 and TRBJ2-5; D gene ambiguous. V lost 6 bases and J lost 4, with 9 bases in between. Germline V gives CDR1 SNHLY, CDR2 FYNNEI. The CDR3 runs to 12 residues. CDR3 protein: CASSPSRETQYF. The DNA of the CDR3 is TGTGCCAGCAGCCCCAGTCGAGAGACCCAGTACTTC.

This sequence joins TRBV30 and TRBJ2-7; D perhaps matches TRBD1 (6 bases). The CDR3 has 14 amino acids. The ends were cut back, 5 bases at V and 6 bases at J, with 20 bases in the middle. CDR1 is GTSNPN, CDR2 SVGIG, per germline (reference sequence). CDR3 DNA sequence: TGTGCCTGGGCAGGCGGCAAACAGGGAATCGAGCAGTACTTC. Translation: CAWAGGKQGIEQYF.

The V gene is TRBV4-2, the J gene TRBJ1-5, with D possibly TRBD1 on 5 matching bases. The CDR3 length is 16 residues. Germline lookup yields CDR1 LGHNA and CDR2 YNFKEQ. V was trimmed by 1 base and J by 4 bases, leaving 14 bases between them. CDR3 DNA: TGTGCCAGCAGCCAAGGTGGGGGGAGAGATAATCAGCCCCAGCATTTT. It translates to CASSQGGGRDNQPQHF.

The chain is built from TRBV7-2 and TRBJ1-5; D may be TRBD1 (5 bases). The V end was cut by 2 bases, the J end by 8 bases, with 10 bases between. The CDR3 has 13 amino acids. CDR1 and CDR2 from the germline V gene are SGHTA and FQGNSA. This CDR3 is CASSLRGMEPQHF. In nucleotides, the CDR3 is TGTGCCAGCAGCTTAAGGGGTATGGAGCCCCAGCATTTT.